The 2 T cell receptor beta chains in this list originate from one sample, sequenced in a study of T cells in Graves' hyperthyroidism and ophthalmopathy. It was RNA transcripts that yielded the amplified TCR beta CDR3 regions. During a first-round RT-PCR of the TCR CDR3, the HTBI primer set was used. TCRdb re-derived calls from the multiplex PCR reads in MiXCR, one entry per CDR3 protein. The repertoire holds 450,000 to 600,000 distinct CDR3 sequences, with less than 15% as singletons. Sequences were obtained from blood. The receptors were gathered from a middle-aged woman with Graves' hyperthyroidism.

The chain combines TRBV6-1 with TRBJ1-6, with unresolved D. Germline lookup yields CDR1 MNHNS and CDR2 SASEGT. The CDR3 is 16 amino acids. The germline V and J ends were trimmed by 2 bases and 7 bases, with 15 bases remaining between them. The CDR3 loop is CASSELGSGQNSPLHF. Written as DNA, the CDR3 is TGTGCCAGCAGTGAATTAGGGTCCGGCCAGAATTCACCCCTCCACTTT.

This clonotype was seen at least ten times. The chain links TRBV10-3 to TRBJ2-7; D remains unclear. CDR1 is ENHRY and CDR2 is SYGVKD in the germline V gene. V was cut by 10 bases and J by 2 bases, with 9 bases left in between. The CDR3 contains 11 residues. CDR3 amino acids: CATAQAYEQYF. The CDR3 DNA reads TGTGCCACGGCCCAAGCCTACGAGCAGTACTTC.